One sample yielded the 19 T cell receptor beta chains listed below, sequenced in a study of T cells in Graves' hyperthyroidism and ophthalmopathy (dated by TCRdb to 2018 to 2020). The library was obtained by multiplex PCR. Sequencing used an Illumina HiSeq 2000. The TCR beta CDR3 regions were amplified from RNA transcripts. A first-round RT-PCR of the TCR CDR3 used the HTBI primer set with the Qiagen OneStep RT-PCR kit. TCRdb ran its own pipeline on the public reads, namely fastp trimming at Q25 and MiXCR clone calling, and kept in-frame beta chains. Identical CDR3 proteins give one entry, which carries the most common genes and DNA. This sample comprises approximately 740,000 distinct CDR3 sequences, 12% to 15% of them detected only once. Roughly 10% of the sample is held by the ten biggest clonotypes. Sequenced input: blood. The receptors stem from a woman younger than 30 with Graves' hyperthyroidism.

V and J are TRBV19 and TRBJ1-5; TRBD1 matches at 9 bases. V lost 9 bases and J lost 4; bases outside the gene matches: 7. The V gene's germline CDR1 is LNHDA and CDR2 SQIVND (reference sequence). This CDR3 has 14 residues. CDR3: CASTRDRENQPQHF. The CDR3, as DNA: TGTGCCAGCACCCGGGACAGGGAAAATCAGCCCCAGCATTTT.

Worth noting for this clonotype: The junction and the germline gene differ at one end; a read error may be behind it. This chain uses TRBV5-1 with TRBJ2-7, with TRBD2 identical over 11 bases. The CDR3 is made up of 15 amino acids. CDR1 is SGHRS and CDR2 is YFSETQ in the germline V gene. The DNA for the CDR3 is TGCGTCAGCAGCCCAACTAGCGGGAGCGAGAACGAGCAGTACTTC. Translation gives CVSSPTSGSENEQYF.

This clonotype appeared many times. The chain has TRBV6-5 and TRBJ1-1, with a weak D call TRBD1 (5 bases). Germline V gives CDR1 MNHEY, CDR2 SVGAGI. The CDR3 totals 14 residues. V lost 2 bases and J 0 bases, leaving 7 bases between the germline ends. Here the CDR3 reads CASSYGGLNTEAFF. The CDR3 DNA reads TGTGCCAGCAGTTACGGGGGGTTGAACACTGAAGCTTTCTTT.

This clonotype was detected a few times. V and J are TRBV4-2 and TRBJ2-7; the D is unclear. Trimming shortened V by 4 bases and J by 3 bases, and 10 bases separated the two germline ends. The CDR3 is 13 amino acids. Germline CDR1 LGHNA, CDR2 YNFKEQ. Here the CDR3 reads CASSLDLIYEQYF. The CDR3, as DNA: TGTGCCAGCAGCCTAGATTTGATCTACGAGCAGTACTTC.

The CDR3 loop reads CASRDGTEAGNEQYF. The CDR3 DNA follows: TGTGCCAGCAGGGACGGGACAGAGGCAGGGAACGAGCAGTACTTC. The rearrangement joins TRBV2 to TRBJ2-7, with 7 bases that match TRBD1. The V segment lost 6 bases and the J segment 5 bases; nucleotides outside the gene matches: 13. The CDR3 consists of 15 residues. Germline CDR1 reads SNHLY; CDR2 reads FYNNEI.

The sample holds a few counts of this clonotype. The chain is built from TRBV12-3 or TRBV12-4 and TRBJ1-2; 7 nucleotides agree with TRBD1. The CDR3 contains 13 residues. With 5 bases clipped from V and 8 bases from J, the junction kept 8 bases outside the gene matches. CDR3 coding DNA: TGTGCCAGCAGTCTCTTGACAGGGCAAGGCTACACCTTC. Translating gives CASSLLTGQGYTF.

This clonotype occurred many times. This chain joins TRBV7-2 and TRBJ1-6; 9 bases are shared with TRBD1. V shed 1 base and J 3 bases; nucleotides not matched to a gene: 7. The germline gives CDR1 SGHTA, CDR2 FQGNSA. CDR3 size: 18 residues. This chain's CDR3 is CASSLGDRVGFYNSPLHF. The CDR3 nucleotides are TGTGCCAGCAGCTTAGGGGACAGGGTCGGATTCTATAATTCACCCCTCCACTTT.

This clonotype occurred a few times. The chain is built from TRBV6-2 or TRBV6-3 and TRBJ2-1; D remains unclear. The V and J ends lost 2 bases and 10 bases respectively, with 12 bases between them. This CDR3 contains 13 residues. The V gene's germline CDR1 is MNHEY and CDR2 SVGEGT. The CDR3 nucleotides are TGTGCCAGCAGTTACGATGGGTTGTCGGAGCAGTTCTTC. Its translation is CASSYDGLSEQFF.

In its sample, this clonotype was seen many times. The V call is TRBV29-1, the J call TRBJ2-1, with a possible D match to TRBD1 (5 bases). Germline V CDR1 and CDR2: SQVTM, ANQGSEA. This CDR3 has 13 amino acids. Trimming removed 4 bases at V and 9 bases at J, with 16 bases between. CDR3 protein: CSVGAGLVGEQFF. The CDR3 DNA reads as TGCAGCGTTGGAGCAGGGTTGGTAGGTGAGCAGTTCTTC.

The table lists this clonotype with a few counts. The chain has TRBV15 and TRBJ1-2; no definite D call. The CDR3 sequence is 17 residues long. V lost 0 bases and J 3 bases, leaving 17 bases between the germline ends. Looked up from germline, CDR1 is LNHNV and CDR2 is YYDKDF (reference sequence). This chain's CDR3 is CATSRDLSASQDYGYTF. For the CDR3, the DNA is TGTGCCACCAGCAGAGATCTCTCCGCGTCTCAGGACTATGGCTACACCTTC. The full variable domain, its missing parts supplied by reference TRBV15 and TRBJ1-2, is DAMVIQNPRYQVTQFGKPVTLSCSQTLNHNVMYWYQQKSSQAPKLLFHYYDKDFNNEADTPDNFQSRRPNTSFCFLDIRSPGLGDTAMYLCATSRDLSASQDYGYTFGSGTRLTVV.

This rearrangement joins TRBV20-1 to TRBJ1-6; D is perhaps TRBD1 (5 bases). CDR3 length: 14 amino acids. V dropped 0 bases and J dropped 7 bases, with 10 bases sitting between them. The germline CDR1 and CDR2 sequences are DFQATT and SNEGSKA (reference sequence). CDR3 DNA sequence: TGCAGTGCTAGAGACGGTCCAGGGAATTCACCCCTCCACTTT. Protein product: CSARDGPGNSPLHF.

The chain has TRBV28 and TRBJ2-7, with 7 bases identical to TRBD1. Germline lookup yields CDR1 MDHEN and CDR2 SYDVKM. This CDR3 comprises 15 residues. Trimming at V came to 7 bases and at J to 3 bases, leaving 12 bases not matched to a gene. The CDR3 here is CASISRDRTNYEQYF. CDR3 bases: TGTGCCAGCATCTCGAGGGACAGAACGAACTACGAGCAGTACTTC.

This clonotype was recorded once. A read error may explain this, as a much larger clone is one base away. This chain joins TRBV6-1 and TRBJ2-7; TRBD2 is a possible D gene (6 bases). CDR1 is MNHNS and CDR2 is SASEGT in the germline V gene. The CDR3 consists of 16 residues. The CDR3 loop reads CASSEAPPGLPYGQYF. The CDR3 DNA sequence: TGTGCCAGCAGTGAAGCCCCACCGGGACTCCCCTACGGGCAGTACTTC.

This chain joins TRBV6-1 and TRBJ1-5; no definite D call. Trimming took off 5 bases at V and 2 bases at J, with 13 bases between the two ends. Germline CDR1 is MNHNS and CDR2 is SASEGT. The length of the CDR3 is 15 residues. In DNA, the CDR3 is TGTGCCAGCAGTTCGACCAGACGAGGCAATCAGCCCCAGCATTTT. Translating gives CASSSTRRGNQPQHF.

The sample holds many counts of this clonotype. This rearrangement joins TRBV28 to TRBJ1-1, with D unclear. CDR3 length equals 13 residues. The germline gives CDR1 MDHEN, CDR2 SYDVKM. V was cut by 8 bases and J by 0 bases, with 10 bases left in between. The CDR3 here is CASSGTMNTEAFF. The CDR3 nucleotides are TGTGCCAGCTCCGGCACCATGAACACTGAAGCTTTCTTT.

In this sample, this clonotype turned up many times. The chain uses TRBV6-1 and TRBJ1-2; TRBD1 matches 7 bases. With 4 bases clipped from V and 4 bases from J, the junction kept 3 bases outside the gene matches. Germline loops: CDR1 MNHNS, CDR2 SASEGT. The CDR3 contains 13 residues. CDR3 protein: CASSGDRAYGYTF. CDR3 coding DNA: TGTGCCAGCAGTGGCGACAGGGCCTATGGCTACACCTTC.

V gene TRBV6-1 combines with J gene TRBJ2-5, with D perhaps being TRBD1 or TRBD2 (5 bases each). The germline V and J ends were trimmed by 5 bases and 4 bases, with 17 bases remaining between them. The V gene's germline CDR1 is MNHNS and CDR2 SASEGT. The length of the CDR3 is 15 residues. The CDR3 reads CASSTGPPTVETQYF. CDR3 coding DNA: TGTGCCAGCAGTACGGGACCGCCGACGGTAGAGACCCAGTACTTC.

The gene calls are TRBV4-3 and TRBJ2-5; the D gene could be TRBD1 or TRBD2 (7 bases each). The V and J ends lost 1 base and 3 bases respectively, with 30 bases between them. The CDR3 loop spans 21 amino acids. Germline V lookup: CDR1 LGHNA, CDR2 YSLEER. The CDR3 is CASSQGGGVAVGTAAEETQYF. For the CDR3, the DNA is TGCGCCAGCAGCCAAGGGGGGGGGGTCGCGGTTGGGACAGCGGCCGAAGAGACCCAGTACTTC.

This clonotype was picked up many times. The chain combines TRBV2 with TRBJ1-2; no firm D call. The V end was cut by 7 bases, the J end by 10 bases, with 13 bases between. Germline V gene lookup returns CDR1 SNHLY and CDR2 FYNNEI. CDR3 length: 11 residues. CDR3 amino acids: CASTLDKNYTF. In nucleotides, the CDR3 is TGTGCCAGCACCCTAGACAAAAACTACACCTTC.